Listed here are 20 T cell receptor beta chains from one sample, sequenced in a study of T-cell memory formation after mild COVID-19 (dated by TCRdb to the early 2020s). The library was built by means of 5' RACE. Sequencing used an Illumina NovaSeq 6000. TCRdb's own reprocessing of the public reads used fastp at Q25 and MiXCR and kept productive beta chains. Rows matching on CDR3 protein sequence are summarized as one entry with the most common DNA and genes. Here the sample has fewer than 250,000 distinct CDR3 sequences; about 11% occur a single time. Around 3.3% of the sample comes from the top ten. Sequences were obtained from PBMCs or a T cell subset sorted from them (not recorded which). The receptors stem from a man younger than 35 who had mild COVID-19 (a few samples of this study predate the infection). The sample titles of this study are shuffled in the database, so cell type and time point are left out; the donor was told from shared clones.

The genes are TRBV20-1 and TRBJ2-7; D is unclear. The ends were cut back, 6 bases at V and 3 bases at J, with 15 bases in the middle. Germline V gene sequence: CDR1 DFQATT, CDR2 SNEGSKA (reference sequence). CDR3 size: 13 residues. CDR3 DNA: TGCAGTGCGACTCCGGGCCCCTTCTACGAGCAGTACTTC. It encodes CSATPGPFYEQYF.

Ten or more counts support this clonotype. The CDR3 DNA reads TGCAGTGCTTACGAACTAGCGGGGGGTTTGGGGGTCACAGATACGCAGTATTTT. Residues: CSAYELAGGLGVTDTQYF. The chain links TRBV20-1 to TRBJ2-3; 12 positions agree with TRBD2. V shed 5 bases and J 2 bases; nucleotides not matched to a gene: 14. CDR1 DFQATT and CDR2 SNEGSKA come from the germline V gene (reference sequence). This CDR3 is 18 amino acids long.

This clonotype was seen a few times. The V and J genes are TRBV3-1 and TRBJ2-3; 7 bases are shared with TRBD2. CDR1 and CDR2 from the germline V gene are LGHDT and YNNKEL (reference sequence). The CDR3 consists of 15 residues. The V and J ends lost 4 bases and 6 bases, in that order; junction bases with no gene match: 10. In DNA, the CDR3 is TGTGCCAGCAGCCGACAGACTAGCAAGTCGGATACGCAGTATTTT. As protein: CASSRQTSKSDTQYF.

The table lists this clonotype with a few counts. This chain connects TRBV6-5 to TRBJ1-6, with unresolved D. The germline gives CDR1 MNHEY, CDR2 SVGAGI. This CDR3 is 13 amino acids long. The V and J ends lost 0 bases and 6 bases respectively, with 3 bases between them. CDR3 nucleotides: TGTGCCAGCAGTTACTCGCCTAATTCACCCCTCCACTTT. This sequence encodes CASSYSPNSPLHF.

This chain joins TRBV12-3 or TRBV12-4 and TRBJ2-5; TRBD2 matches 9 bases. This CDR3 has 18 amino acids. V lost 2 bases to trimming and J lost 0 bases; unmatched junction nucleotides: 10. CDR3 sequence (DNA): TGTGCCAGCAGTTTATCTCTGCGGGGGGGGACGTACCAAGAGACCCAGTACTTC. Its protein product is CASSLSLRGGTYQETQYF.

This clonotype occurred a few times. J is TRBJ2-7 and V is TRBV4-3; 7 bases line up with TRBD1. Unmatched junction bases numbered 12, after V lost 3 bases and J lost 4 bases. The CDR3 extends over 16 amino acids. Per germline, CDR1 LGHNA and CDR2 YSLEER. The CDR3 bases are TGCGCCAGCAGCCAGGGAACTTCAGACAGGGCTTACGAGCAGTACTTC. Translated: CASSQGTSDRAYEQYF.

V gene TRBV6-2 or TRBV6-3 combines with J gene TRBJ1-5; tentative D call: TRBD1 (5 bases). V lost 11 bases and J 0 bases, leaving 11 bases between the germline ends. CDR1 is MNHEY, CDR2 SVGEGT, per germline. The CDR3 has 13 residues. The CDR3 is CAGGGNSNQPQHF. CDR3 DNA sequence: TGTGCCGGGGGGGGAAATAGCAATCAGCCCCAGCATTTT.

In this sample, this clonotype turned up a few times. V and J are TRBV6-5 and TRBJ1-2, with 7 nucleotides matching TRBD1. Germline V gene lookup returns CDR1 MNHEY and CDR2 SVGAGI. The CDR3 is 12 residues long. V shed 5 bases and J 7 bases; nucleotides not matched to a gene: 4. Here the CDR3 reads CASSRSGGGYTF. The CDR3 nucleotides are TGTGCCAGCAGTCGCTCAGGGGGTGGCTACACCTTC.

This clonotype was observed at least ten times. The genes are TRBV29-1 and TRBJ2-1, with 7 bases aligning to TRBD2. The CDR3 sequence is 14 residues long. V was clipped by 3 bases and J by 0 bases; unmatched bases: 2. Germline CDR1 is SQVTM and CDR2 is ANQGSEA. This chain's CDR3 is CSVEGGSSYNEQFF. DNA for the CDR3: TGCAGCGTTGAGGGGGGGAGCTCCTACAATGAGCAGTTCTTC.

This chain links TRBV6-1 with TRBJ1-2; perhaps TRBD1 as D (6 bases). Germline CDR1 and CDR2: MNHNS and SASEGT. The germline V and J ends were trimmed by 4 bases and 3 bases, with 9 bases remaining between them. The CDR3 contains 13 residues. The DNA of the CDR3 is TGTGCCAGCAGTGTAGGGGGGCACTATGGCTACACCTTC. Translation: CASSVGGHYGYTF.

This clonotype was seen ten or more times. The rearrangement links TRBV12-3 or TRBV12-4 to TRBJ2-5; D may be TRBD2 (6 bases). Deletions cut 6 bases from V and 1 base from J, with 12 bases between. The CDR3 runs 14 residues. CDR3 nucleotides: TGTGCCAGCAGCCCTGGGGGGAGCCAAGAGACCCAGTACTTC. Translating gives CASSPGGSQETQYF.

The chain employs TRBV6-2 or TRBV6-3 and TRBJ1-6, with unresolved D. This CDR3 contains 13 residues. The germline V and J ends were trimmed by 5 bases and 10 bases, with 12 bases remaining between them. Germline V gene lookup returns CDR1 MNHEY and CDR2 SVGEGT. In nucleotides, the CDR3 is TGTGCCAGCAGTACAGTAGGCGAATCACCCCTCCACTTT. Encoded protein: CASSTVGESPLHF.

This clonotype was counted a few times. The chain carries TRBV20-1 and TRBJ2-5, with 8 bases identical to TRBD1. Trimming removed 3 bases from V and 5 bases from J; junction bases left unmatched: 5. The CDR3 sequence is 13 residues long. Germline-derived CDR1 and CDR2 are DFQATT and SNEGSKA (reference sequence). In DNA form, the CDR3 reads TGCAGTGCTAGCGTTGGACAGGGTGAGACCCAGTACTTC. Residues: CSASVGQGETQYF.

This clonotype was observed many times. V and J are TRBV5-1 and TRBJ2-5; D tentatively fits TRBD1 or TRBD2 (5 bases each). Germline CDR1 SGHRS, CDR2 YFSETQ. V was pared by 4 bases and J by 5 bases, with 15 bases between. This CDR3 region has 14 residues. CDR3 residues: CASSAGTGDETQYF. CDR3 bases: TGCGCCAGCAGCGCAGGGACCGGGGACGAGACCCAGTACTTC.

This clonotype was detected a few times. V is TRBV29-1 and J is TRBJ1-3; D gene unclear. V lost 4 bases, J lost 2 bases, and 6 bases lay in between. The CDR3 spans 12 residues. Looked up from germline, CDR1 is SQVTM and CDR2 is ANQGSEA. The CDR3 loop is CSVVRTGNTIYF. Here the CDR3 DNA reads TGCAGCGTTGTCAGGACTGGAAACACCATATATTTT.

This clonotype has just a few counts. This chain connects TRBV12-3 or TRBV12-4 to TRBJ1-4, with D possibly TRBD1 on 6 matching bases. CDR3 size: 13 residues. Trimming stripped 6 bases from V and 8 bases from J, with 13 bases between. The CDR3 region is CASRNREGEKLFF. CDR3 coding DNA: TGTGCCAGCAGAAACAGGGAGGGCGAAAAACTGTTTTTT.

This clonotype was found a few times. The V gene is TRBV4-1, the J gene TRBJ2-2; D ambiguous. The CDR3 covers 14 residues. CDR1 and CDR2 (germline): MGHRA, YSYEKL. V was clipped by 0 bases and J by 6 bases, with 8 bases between them. CDR3 nucleotide sequence: TGCGCCAGCAGCCAAGAACCGACCCCCGGGGAGCTGTTTTTT. Its protein is CASSQEPTPGELFF.

The chain joins TRBV7-8 to TRBJ2-2; TRBD2 matches 7 bases. Trimming took 7 bases from V and 7 from J; bases not matched to a gene: 3. The germline V gene encodes CDR1 SGHVS and CDR2 FQNEAQ. This CDR3 has 12 residues. CDR3 sequence (DNA): TGTGCCAGCACCCCGGGAGGCGGGGAGCTGTTTTTT. Its translation: CASTPGGGELFF.

This clonotype showed up just a few times. V usage is TRBV7-3 and J usage is TRBJ2-1; D is possibly TRBD2 (5 bases). The CDR3 contains 12 residues. Germline CDR1 SGHTA, CDR2 FQGTGA. Trimming left V 5 bases short and J 9 bases short, with 11 bases between. The CDR3, as DNA: TGTGCCAGCAGCCCGGGATTGGGTGAGCAGTTCTTC. This gives the protein CASSPGLGEQFF.

This clonotype has at least ten counts. The rearrangement joins TRBV5-1 to TRBJ1-2, with D possibly being TRBD1 (5 bases). The CDR3 spans 14 residues. Germline assignment: CDR1 SGHRS and CDR2 YFSETQ. V lost 0 bases and J 8 bases, leaving 14 bases between the germline ends. CDR3 sequence: CASSLARGGRGYTF. CDR3 bases: TGCGCCAGCAGCTTGGCGCGTGGGGGACGAGGCTACACCTTC.